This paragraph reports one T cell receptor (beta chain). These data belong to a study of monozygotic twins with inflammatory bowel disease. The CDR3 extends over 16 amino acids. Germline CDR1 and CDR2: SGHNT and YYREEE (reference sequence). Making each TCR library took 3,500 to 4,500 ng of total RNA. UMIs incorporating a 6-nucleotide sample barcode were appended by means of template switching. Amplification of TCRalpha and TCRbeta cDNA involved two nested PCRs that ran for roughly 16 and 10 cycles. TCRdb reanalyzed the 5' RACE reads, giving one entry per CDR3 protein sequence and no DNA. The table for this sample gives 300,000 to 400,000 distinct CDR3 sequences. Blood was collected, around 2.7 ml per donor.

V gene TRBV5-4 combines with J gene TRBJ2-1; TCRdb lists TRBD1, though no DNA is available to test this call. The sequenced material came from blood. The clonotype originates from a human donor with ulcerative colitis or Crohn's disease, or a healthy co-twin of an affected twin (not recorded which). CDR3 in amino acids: CASSPRSGQDYNEQFF.